Reported below is one TCR beta chain. Generated by immunoSEQ multiplex PCR, the TCRdb table keeps only in-frame clones and is missing some. Of roughly 100,000 clones in the sample, more than 85% were seen once. The ends were cut back, 10 bases at V and 4 bases at J, with 24 bases in the middle. The V gene's germline CDR1 is MNHNY and CDR2 SVGAGI (reference sequence). This CDR3 is 16 amino acids long. The data stem from a study of siplizumab effects on memory and regulatory T cells. This clonotype originated in a human donor in good health. The V and J genes are TRBV6-6 and TRBJ2-3; TRBD2 might be the D (5 bases). Sequencing input: Tregs sorted from blood. The CDR3 nucleotides read TGTGCCACGGATGGAACGTACTCATTGAGGGCAGATACGCAGTATTTT. It encodes CATDGTYSLRADTQYF.